These 30 T cell receptor beta chains originate from one sample sequenced in a study of cytomegalovirus exposure and HLA in healthy donors. The PCR ran on 60 Vbeta and 13 Jbeta primers. Assay: immunoSEQ multiplex PCR; the TCRdb copy retains only in-frame clones and omits some. The repertoire consists of nearly 65,000 clones, with about 76% occurring once and the leading ten covering roughly 5.3%. The sequenced sample consisted of PBMCs. These receptors originate from a man aged 45-65 years in good health and CMV-seronegative.

The chain is built from TRBV7-9 and TRBJ1-2; D unclear. Trimming took off 1 base at V and 6 bases at J, with 6 bases between the two ends. This CDR3 is built from 12 residues. The V gene's germline CDR1 is SEHNR and CDR2 FQNEAQ (reference sequence). CDR3 sequence: CASSLDHHGYTF. CDR3 nucleotides: TGTGCCAGCAGCTTAGATCATCATGGCTACACCTTC.

The chain is built from TRBV9 and TRBJ2-7; 13 bases are shared with TRBD2. V was clipped by 2 bases and J by 1 base; unmatched bases: 6. The CDR3 is 17 amino acids. Germline assignment: CDR1 SGDLS and CDR2 YYNGEE. The CDR3 loop reads CASSVTSGGAGSYEQYF. CDR3 in DNA: TGTGCCAGCAGCGTTACTAGCGGGGGGGCAGGGTCCTACGAGCAGTACTTC.

V gene TRBV30 combines with J gene TRBJ1-5; no firm D call. Trimming removed 0 bases from V and 5 bases from J, with 11 bases in between. Germline CDR1 reads GTSNPN; CDR2 reads SVGIG (reference sequence). This CDR3 region has 14 residues. The chain's CDR3 is CAWSVGRVDQPQHF. CDR3 in DNA: TGTGCCTGGAGTGTTGGGCGGGTGGATCAGCCCCAGCATTTT. The entire variable domain, with the rest obtained from reference TRBV30 and TRBJ1-5, is as follows: SQTIHQWPATLVQPVGSPLSLECTVEGTSNPNLYWYRQAAGRGLQLLFYSVGIGQISSEVPQNLSASRPQDRQFILSSKKLLLSDSGFYLCAWSVGRVDQPQHFGDGTRLSIL.

This clone was seen more than once but under ten times. The chain uses TRBV2 and TRBJ1-1, with 7 bases identical to TRBD1. V shed 4 bases and J 1 base; nucleotides not matched to a gene: 3. The CDR3 spans 14 residues. CDR1 is SNHLY, CDR2 FYNNEI, per germline. CDR3 amino acids: CASSVDRANTEAFF. The DNA for the CDR3 is TGTGCCAGCAGTGTTGACAGGGCGAACACTGAAGCTTTCTTT.

The chain recombines TRBV7-8 with TRBJ2-3, with D possibly TRBD2 on 7 matching bases. V dropped 4 bases and J dropped 2 bases, with 22 bases sitting between them. This CDR3 contains 18 residues. Germline-derived CDR1 and CDR2 are SGHVS and FQNEAQ. CDR3: CASSSRGGGAGPTDTQYF. CDR3 nucleotide sequence: TGTGCCAGCAGCTCTCGGGGTGGGGGGGCTGGCCCCACAGATACGCAGTATTTT. Together with reference TRBV7-8 and TRBJ2-3, the CDR3 gives the full variable domain: GAGVSQSPRYKVAKRGQDVALRCDPISGHVSLFWYQQALGQGPEFLTYFQNEAQLDKSGLPSDRFFAERPEGSVSTLKIQRTQQEDSAVYLCASSSRGGGAGPTDTQYFGPGTRLTVL.

The chain joins TRBV12-5 to TRBJ1-2, with 7 nucleotides matching TRBD1. CDR1 is LGHNT, CDR2 FRNRAP, per germline. V shed 0 bases and J 6 bases; nucleotides not matched to a gene: 19. This CDR3 spans 19 amino acids. The CDR3 sequence: CASGLVLGVAPNRGHGYTF. The CDR3 bases are TGTGCTAGTGGTTTGGTACTCGGAGTAGCACCCAACAGGGGACATGGCTACACCTTC.

V gene TRBV6-4 combines with J gene TRBJ2-2; no definite D call. The germline V and J ends were trimmed by 2 bases and 5 bases, with 21 bases remaining between them. CDR3 length: 18 amino acids. Per the germline V gene, CDR1 is MRHNA and CDR2 is SNTAGT. The CDR3 loop reads CASSDLILTSTDTGELFF. The DNA for the CDR3 is TGTGCCAGCAGTGACCTTATCCTGACCTCCACAGATACCGGGGAGCTGTTTTTT.

The chain uses TRBV19 and TRBJ2-7; 9 bases fit TRBD2. The CDR3 spans 14 residues. From germline, CDR1 is LNHDA and CDR2 SQIVND (reference sequence). V trimming: 3 bases; J trimming: 4 bases; junction bases outside the gene matches: 4. CDR3 nucleotides: TGTGCCAGTAGTATTGCGGGGGGGCAATACGAGCAGTACTTC. It is translated as CASSIAGGQYEQYF.

The chain links TRBV29-1 to TRBJ2-7; 11 positions agree with TRBD1. Per the germline V gene, CDR1 is SQVTM and CDR2 is ANQGSEA. This CDR3 contains 13 residues. With V trimmed by 6 bases and J by 5 bases, 6 bases remained unmatched. CDR3 sequence: CSVGRTGGDEQYF. CDR3 DNA: TGCAGCGTGGGGAGGACAGGGGGCGACGAGCAGTACTTC.

The chain has TRBV6-1 and TRBJ1-6; TRBD1 matches at 10 bases. The CDR3 consists of 15 residues. With 5 bases clipped from V and 9 bases from J, the junction kept 7 bases outside the gene matches. CDR1 MNHNS and CDR2 SASEGT come from the germline V gene. The CDR3 bases are TGTGCCAGCAGTAAATTCGGGGACAGGGGTTCACCCCTCCACTTT. It is translated as CASSKFGDRGSPLHF.

CDR3 sequence (DNA): TGTGCCAGCAGCCCCGGGGATGGTCGTTCAGATACGCAGTATTTT. Amino acid sequence: CASSPGDGRSDTQYF. The chain links TRBV7-9 to TRBJ2-3; D possibly corresponds to TRBD2 (5 bases). The CDR3 consists of 15 residues. From germline, CDR1 is SEHNR and CDR2 FQNEAQ (reference sequence). The V and J ends lost 5 bases and 4 bases respectively, with 16 bases between them.

The J gene is TRBJ2-1, the V gene TRBV6-5; 13 nucleotides match TRBD2. Per the germline V gene, CDR1 is MNHEY and CDR2 is SVGAGI. The CDR3 is 15 residues long. V lost 6 bases to trimming and J lost 9 bases; unmatched junction nucleotides: 8. The CDR3 nucleotides are TGTGCCAGCAGCTGGACTAGCGGGGGACGGGGTGAGCAGTTCTTC. Its protein is CASSWTSGGRGEQFF.

The rearrangement joins TRBV9 to TRBJ2-3, with D maybe TRBD2 (6 bases). CDR1 and CDR2 (germline): SGDLS, YYNGEE. Deletions cut 4 bases from V and 3 bases from J, with 27 bases between. The CDR3 contains 19 residues. This chain's CDR3 is CASSPRGVLAPFGTDTQYF. The CDR3 nucleotides are TGTGCCAGCAGCCCCCGTGGGGTACTAGCCCCATTTGGGACAGATACGCAGTATTTT.

The chain joins TRBV7-6 to TRBJ2-6; D is unresolved. V lost 5 bases to trimming and J lost 2 bases, with 13 bases between them. Per germline, CDR1 SGHVS and CDR2 FNYEAQ. This CDR3 spans 16 amino acids. The CDR3 here is CASSPRVGAGANVLTF. CDR3 bases: TGTGCCAGCAGCCCCCGCGTCGGTGCTGGGGCCAACGTCCTGACTTTC.

This clone is a singleton in its sample. CDR3 DNA sequence: TGTGCCAGCAGTGAACTCGGCCTAGCGGACGACGAGCAGTACTTC. Protein: CASSELGLADDEQYF. The V and J genes are TRBV25-1 and TRBJ2-7; 7 positions match TRBD2. J was trimmed by 5 bases and V by 2 bases; bases with no gene match: 9. This CDR3 is built from 15 residues. Germline V gene data show CDR1 as MGHDK and CDR2 as SYGVNS.

The chain joins TRBV19 to TRBJ1-2, with D possibly being TRBD1 (5 bases). CDR3 length equals 13 residues. Trimming pared 5 bases from V and 4 bases from J, leaving 11 bases between. CDR1 LNHDA and CDR2 SQIVND come from the germline V gene (reference sequence). The CDR3 nucleotides read TGTGCCAGTAGTGTCGACAGCCTCTATGGCTACACCTTC. It encodes CASSVDSLYGYTF.

The chain joins TRBV10-3 to TRBJ2-2; TRBD1 is a possible D gene (6 bases). The CDR3 sequence is 16 residues long. Germline values: CDR1 ENHRY, CDR2 SYGVKD. V lost 3 bases to trimming and J lost 5 bases, with 16 bases between them. CDR3 amino acids: CAISEGQGGDTGELFF. CDR3 DNA sequence: TGTGCCATCAGTGAAGGCCAAGGGGGTGATACCGGGGAGCTGTTTTTT.

This clone was seen more than once but under ten times. The chain carries TRBV10-3 and TRBJ1-4; perhaps TRBD1 as D (5 bases). CDR3 length equals 12 residues. Between the trimmed V and J ends, which lost 8 bases and 1 base, there was a span of 5 bases. Germline V gene lookup returns CDR1 ENHRY and CDR2 SYGVKD. CDR3 sequence (DNA): TGTGCCATCGGACAAACTAATGAAAAACTGTTTTTT. Its translation: CAIGQTNEKLFF.

This clone was seen a handful of times. Relative to the germline gene, one junction end is altered; a read error may explain this. The rearrangement uses TRBV19 and TRBJ1-1; 7 positions match TRBD1. This CDR3 has 14 amino acids. Germline assignment: CDR1 LNHDA and CDR2 SQIVND (reference sequence). The CDR3 loop is CASSLQGLKTEAFF. The CDR3 coding sequence is TGTGCCAGTAGTCTACAGGGGTTGAAGACTGAAGCTTTCTTT.

This clone turned up a few times. This chain joins TRBV7-9 and TRBJ2-3; no clear D gene. Germline CDR1 is SEHNR and CDR2 is FQNEAQ (reference sequence). V lost 2 bases and J lost 0, with 12 bases in between. There are 16 residues in the CDR3. The CDR3, as DNA: TGTGCCAGCAGCTTAATCGCGCCTCCTAGCACAGATACGCAGTATTTT. It specifies CASSLIAPPSTDTQYF. Full variable domain (rest looked up from reference TRBV7-9 and TRBJ2-3): DTGVSQNPRHKITKRGQNVTFRCDPISEHNRLYWYRQTLGQGPEFLTYFQNEAQLEKSRLLSDRFSAERPKGSFSTLEIQRTEQGDSAMYLCASSLIAPPSTDTQYFGPGTRLTVL.

The J gene is TRBJ1-6, the V gene TRBV5-6; tentative D call: TRBD1 (6 bases). The V gene lost 4 bases and the J gene lost 12 bases, with 11 bases spanning the gap. Per germline, CDR1 SGHDT and CDR2 YYEEEE. The CDR3 contains 12 residues. Here the CDR3 DNA reads TGTGCCAGCAGCAAGGGGGTAATACCCCTCCACTTT. This encodes CASSKGVIPLHF.

This chain joins TRBV18 and TRBJ1-6; D not resolved. The CDR3 covers 15 residues. The germline gives CDR1 KGHSH, CDR2 LQKENI. With 3 bases removed from V and 7 bases from J, the gap between germline ends came to 13 bases. The CDR3 region is CASSPSPGGNSPLHF. The CDR3 nucleotides read TGTGCCAGCTCACCTTCCCCCGGAGGGAATTCACCCCTCCACTTT.

The genes are TRBV2 and TRBJ2-2; D perhaps matches TRBD2 (6 bases). The CDR3 runs to 17 residues. V was trimmed by 8 bases and J by 7 bases, leaving 26 bases between them. Germline V gives CDR1 SNHLY, CDR2 FYNNEI. The CDR3 DNA sequence: TGTGCCAGCTCCTTCGGGGGAGTAGGTCTCGCGGGCGGGGAGCTGTTTTTT. The encoded protein is CASSFGGVGLAGGELFF.

The V gene is TRBV7-9, the J gene TRBJ1-3, with TRBD1 identical over 7 bases. The CDR3 spans 17 residues. The V gene end was trimmed by 5 bases and the J gene end by 0 bases; junction bases not matched to a gene: 10. Germline V gives CDR1 SEHNR, CDR2 FQNEAQ (reference sequence). CDR3 nucleotide sequence: TGTGCCAGCAGCGCCCGGGACAGCTCACTCTCTGGAAACACCATATATTTT. This codes for CASSARDSSLSGNTIYF. The variable domain in full, completed from reference TRBV7-9 and TRBJ1-3, reads DTGVSQNPRHKITKRGQNVTFRCDPISEHNRLYWYRQTLGQGPEFLTYFQNEAQLEKSRLLSDRFSAERPKGSFSTLEIQRTEQGDSAMYLCASSARDSSLSGNTIYFGEGSWLTVV.

Only a few counts were recorded for this clone. V gene TRBV11-2 combines with J gene TRBJ2-5, with D maybe TRBD1 (6 bases). CDR3 length: 15 amino acids. The ends were cut back, 5 bases at V and 2 bases at J, with 15 bases in the middle. Germline V gives CDR1 SGHAT, CDR2 FQNNGV. Here the CDR3 DNA reads TGTGCCAGCAGCCCTAGTCGGACAGTTCAAGAGACCCAGTACTTC. It is translated as CASSPSRTVQETQYF.

V gene TRBV6-6 combines with J gene TRBJ2-7, with 10 nucleotides matching TRBD1. The germline gives CDR1 MNHNY, CDR2 SVGAGI (reference sequence). V shed 6 bases, J shed 5 bases, and the junction held 10 bases outside the gene matches. The CDR3 has 15 amino acids. The CDR3 protein is CASRDTGTGVDEQYF. DNA for the CDR3: TGTGCCAGCAGAGACACCGGGACAGGGGTGGACGAGCAGTACTTC.

The J gene is TRBJ2-3, the V gene TRBV25-1; 11 bases are a match to TRBD1. Losses at the gene ends were 5 bases for V and 4 bases for J; bases not matched to a gene: 8. The CDR3 contains 16 residues. Germline V CDR1 and CDR2: MGHDK, SYGVNS. In DNA form, the CDR3 reads TGTGCCAGCAGTTCAAGGGACAGGGGGTCTTCAGATACGCAGTATTTT. Amino acids: CASSSRDRGSSDTQYF.

CDR3 DNA: TGTGCCAGTCGAAGCGGGGCGGGGACCCAGTACTTC. Residues: CASRSGAGTQYF. The chain has TRBV27 and TRBJ2-5, with TRBD2 matching over 7 bases. The V segment lost 9 bases and the J segment 7 bases; nucleotides outside the gene matches: 8. Germline assignment: CDR1 MNHEY and CDR2 SMNVEV (reference sequence). This CDR3 comprises 12 residues.

The V gene is TRBV18, the J gene TRBJ1-1, with D tentatively TRBD1 (5 bases). The CDR3 consists of 14 residues. Between the trimmed V and J ends, which lost 5 bases and 4 bases, there was a span of 14 bases. Germline lookup yields CDR1 KGHSH and CDR2 LQKENI. CDR3 nucleotide sequence: TGTGCCAGCTCAGAGCAGGGTAGGAGCACTGAAGCTTTCTTT. Translating gives CASSEQGRSTEAFF.

The chain links TRBV6-6 to TRBJ2-1; the match to TRBD2 covers 11 bases. Trimming at V came to 5 bases and at J to 7 bases, leaving 10 bases not matched to a gene. CDR1 is MNHNY and CDR2 is SVGAGI in the germline V gene (reference sequence). This CDR3 spans 16 amino acids. CDR3 DNA: TGTGCCAGCAGTGGGTTTAATAGCGGGGGGGTTAATGAGCAGTTCTTC. This codes for CASSGFNSGGVNEQFF.